A single sample gave rise to the 11 T cell receptor beta chains below, sequenced in a study of T cells in Graves' hyperthyroidism and ophthalmopathy. From RNA transcripts, TCR beta CDR3 regions were amplified. When the TCR CDR3 underwent first-round RT-PCR, the HTBI primer set was used. MiXCR, applied by TCRdb to the multiplex PCR reads, yields one record per CDR3 protein. The sample includes about 700,000 distinct CDR3 sequences, 11% to 15% seen only once; the top ten take about 9.4%. The specimen sequenced was blood. The receptors were gathered from a woman between 18 and 30 years old with Graves' hyperthyroidism.

This clonotype has ten or more counts. This chain uses TRBV11-2 with TRBJ2-3; tentatively, D is TRBD2 (5 bases). Germline V gives CDR1 SGHAT, CDR2 FQNNGV. The CDR3 totals 14 residues. Trimming shortened V by 4 bases and J by 2 bases, and 10 bases separated the two germline ends. The chain's CDR3 is CASSYTSITDTQYF. The CDR3 nucleotides are TGTGCCAGCAGCTACACTAGTATCACAGATACGCAGTATTTT.

This clonotype turned up a few times. The chain employs TRBV7-3 and TRBJ2-2; tentatively, D is TRBD2 (6 bases). The CDR3 consists of 18 residues. V lost 2 bases and J 4 bases, leaving 20 bases between the germline ends. Germline CDR1 reads SGHTA; CDR2 reads FQGTGA. The CDR3, as DNA: TGTGCCAGCAGCTTAGGAGGGTCCGGGAGTCAGTCCACCGGGGAGCTGTTTTTT. Its translation: CASSLGGSGSQSTGELFF. Supplemented by reference TRBV7-3 and TRBJ2-2, the full variable domain reads GAGVSQTPSNKVTEKGKYVELRCDPISGHTALYWYRQSLGQGPEFLIYFQGTGAADDSGLPNDRFFAVRPEGSVSTLKIQRTERGDSAVYLCASSLGGSGSQSTGELFFGEGSRLTVL.

This clonotype was recorded many times. The CDR3 sequence is CSARRAGVVDTQYF. The CDR3 DNA reads as TGCAGTGCTAGAAGAGCGGGAGTTGTCGATACGCAGTATTTT. V is TRBV20-1 and J is TRBJ2-3; 8 nucleotides line up with TRBD2. Looked up from germline, CDR1 is DFQATT and CDR2 is SNEGSKA (reference sequence). The junction had 7 bases not matched to a gene; V was cut back by 2 bases and J by 6 bases. The length of the CDR3 is 14 residues.

The V and J genes are TRBV9 and TRBJ2-5, with D hard to call. The CDR3 runs to 14 residues. Trimming took 0 bases from V and 0 from J, leaving 6 bases between them. Germline CDR1 is SGDLS and CDR2 is YYNGEE. The CDR3 nucleotides are TGTGCCAGCAGCGTAGCTCCGTACCAAGAGACCCAGTACTTC. Amino acid sequence: CASSVAPYQETQYF.

This clonotype has only a few counts. V usage is TRBV7-8 and J usage is TRBJ1-5; 8 bases are a match to TRBD1. V trimming: 5 bases; J trimming: 1 base; junction bases outside the gene matches: 4. CDR1 is SGHVS, CDR2 FQNEAQ, per germline. This CDR3 is built from 15 residues. The CDR3 loop is CASSPRDRSNQPQHF. CDR3 coding DNA: TGTGCCAGCAGCCCCCGGGACAGGAGCAATCAGCCCCAGCATTTT.

This clonotype has a handful of counts. V is TRBV19 and J is TRBJ1-5; 7 positions agree with TRBD1. The V gene's germline CDR1 is LNHDA and CDR2 SQIVND (reference sequence). This CDR3 has 13 amino acids. The V and J ends lost 8 bases and 2 bases, in that order; junction bases with no gene match: 3. CDR3 amino acids: CASAGTGNQPQHF. CDR3 nucleotides: TGTGCCAGTGCCGGGACAGGCAATCAGCCCCAGCATTTT.

This clonotype has ten or more counts. The chain employs TRBV6-1 and TRBJ1-5; 7 bases are shared with TRBD1. The CDR3 contains 17 residues. With V trimmed by 5 bases and J by 4 bases, 14 bases remained unmatched. The germline CDR1 and CDR2 sequences are MNHNS and SASEGT. DNA for the CDR3: TGTGCCAGCAGTTACTGGACAGGCTCAACTTCTAATCAGCCCCAGCATTTT. Protein: CASSYWTGSTSNQPQHF.

The gene calls are TRBV6-5 and TRBJ2-7; 9 positions match TRBD1. The J call may be faulty, since TRBJ2-1 better matches the DNA end. Germline loops: CDR1 MNHEY, CDR2 SVGAGI. This CDR3 is 19 amino acids long. The CDR3 loop reads CASSYMGTGPTRHSYEQFF. DNA of the CDR3: TGTGCCAGCAGTTATATGGGGACAGGGCCAACTAGGCACTCCTACGAGCAGTTCTTC.

The rearrangement uses TRBV7-9 and TRBJ2-2; D is undetermined. Germline V gene data show CDR1 as SEHNR and CDR2 as FQNEAQ (reference sequence). The CDR3 spans 14 residues. The V end was cut by 8 bases, the J end by 5 bases, with 15 bases between. The chain's CDR3 is CASVVWPETGELFF. CDR3 nucleotides: TGTGCCAGCGTGGTCTGGCCTGAAACCGGGGAGCTGTTTTTT. Full variable domain (rest looked up from reference TRBV7-9 and TRBJ2-2): DTGVSQNPRHKITKRGQNVTFRCDPISEHNRLYWYRQTLGQGPEFLTYFQNEAQLEKSRLLSDRFSAERPKGSFSTLEIQRTEQGDSAMYLCASVVWPETGELFFGEGSRLTVL.

V usage is TRBV9 and J usage is TRBJ2-1; D ambiguous. Germline V gene lookup returns CDR1 SGDLS and CDR2 YYNGEE. Trimming left V 4 bases short and J 3 bases short, with 11 bases between. The CDR3 loop spans 14 amino acids. CDR3 protein: CASSLGVNYNEQFF. CDR3 bases: TGTGCCAGCAGCCTCGGAGTAAACTACAATGAGCAGTTCTTC.

The genes are TRBV27 and TRBJ2-5; tentative D call: TRBD2 (6 bases). Germline lookup yields CDR1 MNHEY and CDR2 SMNVEV (reference sequence). Trimming shortened V by 1 base and J by 4 bases, and 10 bases separated the two germline ends. The length of the CDR3 is 14 residues. CDR3 region: CASSLFMRGETQYF. DNA for the CDR3: TGTGCCAGCAGTTTATTTATGCGGGGAGAGACCCAGTACTTC.